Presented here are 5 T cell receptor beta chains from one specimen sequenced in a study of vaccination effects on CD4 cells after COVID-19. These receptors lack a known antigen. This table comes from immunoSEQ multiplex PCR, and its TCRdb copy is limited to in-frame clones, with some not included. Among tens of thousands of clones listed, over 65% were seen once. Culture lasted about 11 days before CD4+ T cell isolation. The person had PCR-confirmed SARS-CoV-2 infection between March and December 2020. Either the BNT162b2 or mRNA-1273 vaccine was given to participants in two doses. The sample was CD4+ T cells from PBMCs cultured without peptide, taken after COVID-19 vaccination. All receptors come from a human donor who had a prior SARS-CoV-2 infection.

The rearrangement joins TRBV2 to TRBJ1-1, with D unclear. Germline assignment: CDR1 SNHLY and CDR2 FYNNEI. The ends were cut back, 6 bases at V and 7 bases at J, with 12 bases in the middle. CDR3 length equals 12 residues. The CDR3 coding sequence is TGTGCCAGCAGGGCTCGAGGGAGTGAAGCTTTCTTT. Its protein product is CASRARGSEAFF.

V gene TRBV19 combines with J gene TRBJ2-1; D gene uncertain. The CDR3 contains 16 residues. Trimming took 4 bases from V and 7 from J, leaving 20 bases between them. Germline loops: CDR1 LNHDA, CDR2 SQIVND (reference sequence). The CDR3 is CASSNRVRHKTNEQFF. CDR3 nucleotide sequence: TGTGCCAGTAGTAATAGAGTGCGCCACAAGACTAATGAGCAGTTCTTC.

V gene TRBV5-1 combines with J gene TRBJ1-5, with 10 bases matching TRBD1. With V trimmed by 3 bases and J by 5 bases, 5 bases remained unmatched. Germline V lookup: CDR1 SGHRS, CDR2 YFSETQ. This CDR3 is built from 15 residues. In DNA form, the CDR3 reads TGCGCCAGCAGCTCATCCGGGACAGGGGATCAGCCCCAGCATTTT. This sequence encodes CASSSSGTGDQPQHF.

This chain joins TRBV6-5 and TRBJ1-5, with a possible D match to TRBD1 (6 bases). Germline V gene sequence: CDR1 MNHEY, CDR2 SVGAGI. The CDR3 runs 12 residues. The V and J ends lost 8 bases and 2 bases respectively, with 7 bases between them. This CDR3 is CASRQGNQPQHF. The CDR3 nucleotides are TGTGCCAGCCGACAGGGCAATCAGCCCCAGCATTTT.

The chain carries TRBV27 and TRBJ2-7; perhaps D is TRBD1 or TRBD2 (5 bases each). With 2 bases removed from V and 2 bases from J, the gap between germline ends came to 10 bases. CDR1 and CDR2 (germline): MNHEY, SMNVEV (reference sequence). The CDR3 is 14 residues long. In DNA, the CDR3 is TGTGCCAGCAGTTTAGGTCCGGGACCCTACGAGCAGTACTTC. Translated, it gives CASSLGPGPYEQYF.